The rows below give T cell receptor beta chains drawn from one sample of a study of identical twins' blood T cells. Using its own MiXCR run on the 5' RACE reads, TCRdb lists one record per CDR3 protein. Of 350,000 to 450,000 distinct CDR3 sequences listed, under 30% were seen once; the top ten hold about 6%. The sequenced material came from PBMCs. These receptors came from a woman between 18 and 55 years old in good health. Both conserved end residues are trimmed from each CDR3.

j_call: TRBJ2-7; v_call: TRBV5-1; cdr3_aa: ASSFLGSSYEQY
j_call: TRBJ1-1; v_call: TRBV7-9; cdr3_aa: ASSLTQINTEAF
j_call: TRBJ1-1; v_call: TRBV5-1; cdr3_aa: ASSISDRTNHEAF
j_call: TRBJ1-2; v_call: TRBV5-6; cdr3_aa: ASSLGSGDGYT
j_call: TRBJ1-2; v_call: TRBV28; cdr3_aa: ASSQPPQHYGYT
j_call: TRBJ1-1; v_call: TRBV5-1; cdr3_aa: ASSSDMVVNTEAF
j_call: TRBJ2-5; v_call: TRBV29-1; cdr3_aa: SVASSLETQY
j_call: TRBJ2-3; v_call: TRBV10-3; cdr3_aa: AIGGQGGTDTQY
j_call: TRBJ1-5; v_call: TRBV20-1; cdr3_aa: SARSGTGTNQPQH
j_call: TRBJ2-3; v_call: TRBV14; cdr3_aa: ASSRTAAQNTQY
j_call: TRBJ1-2; v_call: TRBV29-1; cdr3_aa: SVYYANYGYT
j_call: TRBJ2-1; v_call: TRBV20-1; cdr3_aa: SARGTGNLRRVGNEQF
j_call: TRBJ1-5; v_call: TRBV15; cdr3_aa: ATSREVRYPQH
j_call: TRBJ2-7; v_call: TRBV12-3/TRBV12-4; cdr3_aa: ASTWDYSYEQY
j_call: TRBJ1-2; v_call: TRBV9; cdr3_aa: ASSEGAGGNYGYT
j_call: TRBJ2-3; v_call: TRBV12-3/TRBV12-4; cdr3_aa: ASSSWTSGSADTQY
j_call: TRBJ2-1; v_call: TRBV5-1; cdr3_aa: ASSLGLAGVSYNEQF
j_call: TRBJ1-4; v_call: TRBV7-8; cdr3_aa: ASSLVPQGAQNNEKLF
j_call: TRBJ2-2; v_call: TRBV20-1; cdr3_aa: SAARQGAAGELF
j_call: TRBJ1-1; v_call: TRBV7-9; cdr3_aa: ASSLGAREAF
j_call: TRBJ1-5; v_call: TRBV12-3/TRBV12-4; cdr3_aa: ASSSPPYSNQPQH
j_call: TRBJ2-1; v_call: TRBV27; cdr3_aa: ASSSNPGTGVNEQF
j_call: TRBJ1-1; v_call: TRBV2; cdr3_aa: ASSDMEQVNTEAF
j_call: TRBJ2-7; v_call: TRBV5-1; cdr3_aa: ASSLFGTGIYEQY